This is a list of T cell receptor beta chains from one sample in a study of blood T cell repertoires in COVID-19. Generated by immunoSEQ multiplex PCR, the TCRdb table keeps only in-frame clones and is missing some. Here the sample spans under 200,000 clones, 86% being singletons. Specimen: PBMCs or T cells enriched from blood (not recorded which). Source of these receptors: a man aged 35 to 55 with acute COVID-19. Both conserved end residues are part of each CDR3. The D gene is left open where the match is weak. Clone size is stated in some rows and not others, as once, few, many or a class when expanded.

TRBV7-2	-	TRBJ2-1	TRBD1	CASSFRDSYNEQFF	TGTGCCAGCAGCTTTCGGGACAGCTACAATGAGCAGTTCTTC
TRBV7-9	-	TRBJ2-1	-	CASSGAVYNEQFF	TGTGCCAGCAGCGGGGCAGTTTACAATGAGCAGTTCTTC
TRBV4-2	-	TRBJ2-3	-	CASSQVLERDFTDTQYF	TGTGCCAGCAGCCAAGTGTTAGAAAGAGACTTCACAGATACGCAGTATTTT
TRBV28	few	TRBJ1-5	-	CARLEDGWGNQPQHF	TGTGCCAGATTGGAGGACGGCTGGGGAAATCAGCCCCAGCATTTT
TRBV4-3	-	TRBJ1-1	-	CASSQDGTPNTEAFF	TGCGCCAGCAGCCAAGATGGGACACCTAACACTGAAGCTTTCTTT
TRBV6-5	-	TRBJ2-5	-	CASNPMQGRETQYF	TGTGCCAGCAACCCAATGCAGGGTCGGGAGACCCAGTACTTC
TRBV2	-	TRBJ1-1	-	CATSVNTEAFF	TGTGCCACCAGCGTGAACACTGAAGCTTTCTTT
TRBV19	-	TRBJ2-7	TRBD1	CASSIGDRGFYEQYF	TGTGCCAGTAGTATCGGGGACAGGGGGTTCTACGAGCAGTACTTC
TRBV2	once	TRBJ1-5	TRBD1	CASSSPTGWQPQHF	TGTGCCAGCAGCAGTCCGACAGGGTGGCAGCCCCAGCATTTT
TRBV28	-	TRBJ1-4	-	CASGDTDRDEKLFF	TGTGCCAGTGGGGACACAGATCGGGATGAAAAACTGTTTTTT